This T cell receptor (beta chain) was documented in a study of beta chain features in type 1 diabetes. This clone was counted only a few times. The sequenced template was cDNA made from the entire isolated RNA. The table came from immunoSEQ multiplex PCR; TCRdb's copy has only in-frame clones and leaves some out. The data hold 310,000 or so clones, with approximately 11% observed a single time. The CDR3 runs 16 residues. The J segment lost 4 bases and the V segment lost 4 bases, leaving 10 bases of the junction unmatched. Germline loops: CDR1 MNHEY, CDR2 SMNVEV (reference sequence). Input material: naive CD4+ T cells from blood. The chain carries TRBV27 and TRBJ2-1, with 7 bases matching TRBD1. This receptor was identified in a woman aged 25 to 39 in good health. CDR3 DNA: TGTGCCAGCAGTTCATTAACGGGGACAGAATACAATGAGCAGTTCTTC. This translates into CASSSLTGTEYNEQFF.